The 12 T cell receptor beta chains reported below all come from one sample, sequenced in a study of blood T cell repertoires in COVID-19. Produced via immunoSEQ multiplex PCR; TCRdb's table is partial and in-frame only. The table has some 29,000 clones, 80% to 90% seen once. Sequenced material: peripheral blood. The receptors originated from a woman older than 75 with COVID-19, enrolled during active disease.

This chain uses TRBV5-5 with TRBJ2-6; 8 bases match TRBD2. The CDR3 sequence is 17 residues long. The V gene end was trimmed by 2 bases and the J gene end by 2 bases; junction bases not matched to a gene: 6. CDR1 and CDR2 (germline): SGHKS, YYEKEE (reference sequence). CDR3 in DNA: TGTGCCAGCAGCTTCCTAGCGGGTTCAGCTGGGGCCAACGTCCTGACTTTC. Its translation is CASSFLAGSAGANVLTF.

The DNA for the CDR3 is TGTGCCAGCAGCTTAGGCGTTGAGCCCAATGAGCAGTTCTTC. Protein product: CASSLGVEPNEQFF. The chain employs TRBV7-2 and TRBJ2-1; D gene ambiguous. The CDR3 covers 14 residues. CDR1 SGHTA and CDR2 FQGNSA come from the germline V gene. Deletions cut 1 base from V and 6 bases from J, with 10 bases between.

The V gene is TRBV7-8, the J gene TRBJ2-7; 8 bases fit TRBD1. V gave up 5 bases and J gave up 0 bases; unmatched junction bases: 6. The CDR3 has 15 residues. CDR1 and CDR2 (germline): SGHVS, FQNEAQ. For the CDR3, the DNA is TGTGCCAGCAGCCGAGGACAGGGACTCTCCTACGAGCAGTACTTC. It yields the protein CASSRGQGLSYEQYF.

This chain joins TRBV6-1 and TRBJ2-6; D ambiguous. Germline CDR1 MNHNS, CDR2 SASEGT. CDR3 size: 16 residues. Trimming shortened V by 4 bases and J by 4 bases, and 14 bases separated the two germline ends. In nucleotides, the CDR3 is TGTGCCAGCAGTGGTGCGGTGGCTCTAGGGGCCAACGTCCTGACTTTC. This encodes CASSGAVALGANVLTF.

V usage is TRBV10-3 and J usage is TRBJ2-7; D not certain. This CDR3 contains 14 residues. Germline V lookup: CDR1 ENHRY, CDR2 SYGVKD. With 4 bases removed from V and 0 bases from J, the gap between germline ends came to 10 bases. Here the CDR3 reads CAISGQVSSYEQYF. CDR3 DNA sequence: TGTGCCATCAGTGGGCAGGTTAGCTCCTACGAGCAGTACTTC.

The chain couples TRBV10-3 to TRBJ1-1, with a possible D match to TRBD1 (5 bases). V gave up 5 bases and J gave up 1 base, with 14 bases separating them. In germline, CDR1 is ENHRY, CDR2 SYGVKD. CDR3 size: 15 residues. The CDR3 nucleotides are TGTGCCATCAGTCCGAACGGGGGGAAGAACACTGAAGCTTTCTTT. The encoded protein is CAISPNGGKNTEAFF.

The V call is TRBV2, the J call TRBJ2-3; 7 bases agree with TRBD2. The CDR3 loop spans 15 amino acids. V dropped 5 bases and J dropped 0; count of bases not matched to a gene: 5. The germline V gene has CDR1 SNHLY and CDR2 FYNNEI. CDR3 sequence: CASSPSGDSTDTQYF. CDR3 sequence (DNA): TGTGCCAGCAGTCCAAGCGGGGATAGCACAGATACGCAGTATTTT.

This chain joins TRBV5-1 and TRBJ2-7, with 9 bases lining up with TRBD1. Per the germline V gene, CDR1 is SGHRS and CDR2 is YFSETQ. Losses at the gene ends were 7 bases for V and 2 bases for J; bases not matched to a gene: 4. The CDR3 contains 13 residues. The CDR3 is CASAGQGTYEQYF. The DNA for the CDR3 is TGCGCCAGCGCTGGACAGGGGACCTACGAGCAGTACTTC. The variable domain in full, with the rest retrieved from reference TRBV5-1 and TRBJ2-7, is KAGVTQTPRYLIKTRGQQVTLSCSPISGHRSVSWYQQTPGQGLQFLFEYFSETQRNKGNFPGRFSGRQFSNSRSEMNVSTLELGDSALYLCASAGQGTYEQYFGPGTRLTVT.

V is TRBV3-1 (or the pseudogene TRBV3-2) and J is TRBJ2-7; the match to TRBD2 covers 9 bases. The germline gives CDR1 LGHDT, CDR2 YNNKEL (reference sequence). With V trimmed by 4 bases and J by 4 bases, 14 bases remained unmatched. The CDR3 sequence is 17 residues long. CDR3 loop: CASSRPSGGRKGYEQYF. As DNA, the CDR3 is TGTGCCAGCAGCCGACCCAGCGGGGGGCGCAAAGGTTACGAGCAGTACTTC.

This chain connects TRBV5-1 to TRBJ2-6; perhaps TRBD1 as D (6 bases). V was trimmed by 0 bases and J by 2 bases, leaving 9 bases between them. The germline CDR1 and CDR2 sequences are SGHRS and YFSETQ. This CDR3 is built from 16 residues. Here the CDR3 reads CASSLGQEAGANVLTF. The CDR3 DNA sequence: TGCGCCAGCAGCTTGGGACAGGAGGCTGGGGCCAACGTCCTGACTTTC.

The chain uses TRBV5-1 and TRBJ2-2; 8 bases map to TRBD2. This CDR3 comprises 16 residues. CDR1 and CDR2 from the germline V gene are SGHRS and YFSETQ. The V segment lost 5 bases and the J segment 5 bases; nucleotides outside the gene matches: 11. The CDR3 region is CASSPGRGGATGELFF. DNA of the CDR3: TGCGCCAGCAGTCCCGGACGGGGGGGCGCGACCGGGGAGCTGTTTTTT.

This chain joins TRBV18 and TRBJ1-2; no definite D call. The germline V and J ends were trimmed by 1 base and 5 bases, with 5 bases remaining between them. The CDR3 spans 12 residues. Germline V gene data show CDR1 as KGHSH and CDR2 as LQKENI. This CDR3 is CASSPHGYGYTF. In nucleotides, the CDR3 is TGTGCCAGCTCACCACACGGGTATGGCTACACCTTC.